The T cell receptor beta chain described here comes from a study of spatial heterogeneity in lung cancer. Study information: Beta-chain sequences were consistently detected more often than alpha-chain sequences.

TCRdb used MiXCR to reprocess the 5' RACE reads, holding one entry per CDR3 protein. In the table there are about 110,000 distinct CDR3 sequences, under 14% of which are singletons. Time point here: blood at routine non-recurrence follow-up after resection. Points from the study as a whole: Circulating ubiquitous expanded tumor TCRs were observed more frequently at resection than at follow-up.

J gave up 2 bases and V 6 bases, and 5 bases lay outside the gene matches. The germline CDR1 and CDR2 sequences are MNHEY and SMNVEV (reference sequence). This CDR3 is 14 amino acids long. For this clonotype: Its target is not known.

Sequenced here: PBMCs, sampled at follow-up. This receptor was identified in a female donor with early-stage non-small cell lung cancer. The chain recombines TRBV27 with TRBJ2-3; 7 bases match TRBD1. CDR3 bases: TGTGCCAGCAGGGAAGACAGGGTCACAGATACGCAGTATTTT. Translation: CASREDRVTDTQYF.